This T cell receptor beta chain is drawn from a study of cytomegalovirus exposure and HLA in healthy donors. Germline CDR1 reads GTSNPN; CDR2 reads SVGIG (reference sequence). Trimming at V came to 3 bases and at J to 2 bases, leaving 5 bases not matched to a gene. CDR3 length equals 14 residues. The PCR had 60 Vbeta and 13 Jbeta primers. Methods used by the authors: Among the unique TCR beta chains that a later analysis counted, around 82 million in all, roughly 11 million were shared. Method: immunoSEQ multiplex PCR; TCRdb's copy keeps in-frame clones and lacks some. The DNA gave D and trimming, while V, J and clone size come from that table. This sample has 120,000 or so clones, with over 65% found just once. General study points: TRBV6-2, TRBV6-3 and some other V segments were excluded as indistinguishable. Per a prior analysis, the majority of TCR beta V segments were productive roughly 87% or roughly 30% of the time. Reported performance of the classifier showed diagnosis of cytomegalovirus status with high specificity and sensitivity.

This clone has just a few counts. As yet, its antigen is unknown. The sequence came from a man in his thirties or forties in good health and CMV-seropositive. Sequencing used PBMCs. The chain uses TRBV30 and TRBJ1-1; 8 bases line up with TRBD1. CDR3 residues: CAWSRQGPNTEAFF. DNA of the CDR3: TGTGCCTGGAGCCGACAGGGGCCCAACACTGAAGCTTTCTTT.